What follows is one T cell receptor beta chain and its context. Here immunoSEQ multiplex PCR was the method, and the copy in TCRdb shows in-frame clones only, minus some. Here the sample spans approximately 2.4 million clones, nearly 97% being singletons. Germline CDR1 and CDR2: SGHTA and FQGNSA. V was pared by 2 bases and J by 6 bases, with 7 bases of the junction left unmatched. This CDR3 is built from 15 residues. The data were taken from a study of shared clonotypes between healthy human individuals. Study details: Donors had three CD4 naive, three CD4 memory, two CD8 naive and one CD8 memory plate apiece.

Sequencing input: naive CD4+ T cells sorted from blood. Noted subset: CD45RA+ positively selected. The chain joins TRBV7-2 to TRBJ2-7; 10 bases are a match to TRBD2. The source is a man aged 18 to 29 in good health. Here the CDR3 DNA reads TGTGCCAGCAGCTTATCGCTAGCGGGAGTCTTCGAGCAGTACTTC. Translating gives CASSLSLAGVFEQYF.